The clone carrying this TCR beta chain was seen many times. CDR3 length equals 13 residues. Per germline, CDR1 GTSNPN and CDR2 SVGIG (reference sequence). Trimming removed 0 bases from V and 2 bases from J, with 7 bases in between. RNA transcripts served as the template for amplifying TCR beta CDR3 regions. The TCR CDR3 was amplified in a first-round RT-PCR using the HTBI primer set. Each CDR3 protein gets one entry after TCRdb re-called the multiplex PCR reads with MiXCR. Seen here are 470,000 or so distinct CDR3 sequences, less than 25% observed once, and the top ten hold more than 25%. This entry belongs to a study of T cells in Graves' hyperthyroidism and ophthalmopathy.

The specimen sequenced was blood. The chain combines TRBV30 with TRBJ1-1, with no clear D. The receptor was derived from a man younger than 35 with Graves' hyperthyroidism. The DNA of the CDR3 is TGTGCCTGGAGTGTAGGCACTAACACTGAAGCTTTCTTT. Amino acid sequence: CAWSVGTNTEAFF.